This paragraph covers one T cell receptor beta chain sequence. Its cognate antigen is unknown. The use of a sample-barcoded 5' primer and a J-beta primer mix characterized a second PCR of about 6 to 11 cycles. Tagging of each cDNA molecule was performed by a template-switch adaptor with 12 random nucleotides. TCRdb reprocessed the 5' RACE reads with MiXCR, giving one entry per CDR3 protein. There are 700,000 to 850,000 distinct CDR3 sequences in the sample; about 53% occur only once, and approximately 40% lies in the top ten. These data are taken from a study of blood T cells in healthy people across ages. V was trimmed by 2 bases and J by 4 bases, leaving 11 bases between them. The CDR3 sequence is 14 residues long. Per the germline V gene, CDR1 is MNHEY and CDR2 is SVGAGI. Study results and limitations: Donors of long life had a larger count of naive CD4+ cells and greater diversity than aged donors. A strong correlation between TCR beta diversity and naive T cell percentage was seen. Estimates based on one million T cells were treated as lower bounds.

This TCR came from a man at least 80 years old in good health. The sequenced sample was blood. This rearrangement joins TRBV6-5 to TRBJ1-2; D is perhaps TRBD1 (5 bases). Here the CDR3 DNA reads TGTGCCAGCAGTTACGGGCGGGGGTTCTATGGCTACACCTTC. Its protein is CASSYGRGFYGYTF.